A selection of T cell receptor beta chains follows, all from one sample in a study of PD-1 blockade in classical Hodgkin lymphoma. TCRdb's copy holds only in-frame clones and misses some; the assay was immunoSEQ multiplex PCR. Of 20,000 to 25,000 clones in the sample, approximately 68% were seen once. Sequenced here: CD4+ T cells from blood, sampled before the fourth cycle of nivolumab. These receptors originate from a human donor with classical Hodgkin lymphoma. Each CDR3 is given with its conserved first and last residue. Each record gives: D gene, J gene, clone size, V gene, CDR3 protein, CDR3 DNA. A D gene is named only where the DNA matches it firmly. Size is omitted from some rows. Given values are once, few, many or a class for expanded clones.

d_gene: TRBD2
j_gene: TRBJ2-5
abundance: NA
v_gene: TRBV7-9
CDR3aa: CASSRNGLGGGETQYF
CDR3nt: TGTGCCAGCAGCCGGAACGGGCTCGGGGGGGGCGAGACCCAGTACTTC

d_gene: TRBD2
j_gene: TRBJ2-1
abundance: NA
v_gene: TRBV7-9
CDR3aa: CASSLVGLVDEQFF
CDR3nt: TGTGCCAGCAGCTTAGTGGGACTAGTCGACGAGCAGTTCTTC

d_gene: TRBD1
j_gene: TRBJ1-6
abundance: NA
v_gene: TRBV7-2
CDR3aa: CASSLGQAYNSPLHF
CDR3nt: TGTGCCAGCAGCTTGGGACAGGCCTATAATTCACCCCTCCACTTT

d_gene: NA
j_gene: TRBJ1-5
abundance: NA
v_gene: TRBV30
CDR3aa: CAWSVGVNQPQHF
CDR3nt: TGTGCCTGGAGTGTTGGTGTCAATCAGCCCCAGCATTTT

d_gene: NA
j_gene: TRBJ2-5
abundance: NA
v_gene: TRBV21-1
CDR3aa: CASSKVGRTLQETQYF
CDR3nt: TGTGCCAGCAGCAAAGTCGGCAGGACCTTACAAGAGACCCAGTACTTC

d_gene: TRBD1
j_gene: TRBJ2-7
abundance: NA
v_gene: TRBV27
CDR3aa: CASRVVGTGVYEQYF
CDR3nt: TGTGCCAGCAGGGTGGTCGGGACAGGGGTCTACGAGCAGTACTTC

d_gene: NA
j_gene: TRBJ2-7
abundance: NA
v_gene: TRBV15
CDR3aa: CATSRDLSGLYLTYEQYF
CDR3nt: TGTGCCACCAGCAGAGATCTCAGTGGCCTTTACTTAACCTACGAGCAGTACTTC

d_gene: NA
j_gene: TRBJ2-4
abundance: few
v_gene: TRBV6-6
CDR3aa: CASSFNVAKNIQYF
CDR3nt: TGTGCCAGCAGTTTCAACGTAGCCAAAAACATTCAGTACTTC

d_gene: TRBD1
j_gene: TRBJ1-2
abundance: once
v_gene: TRBV19
CDR3aa: CASSRIGTAILANYGYTF
CDR3nt: TGTGCCAGTAGTAGAATCGGGACAGCAATACTCGCCAACTATGGCTACACCTTC

d_gene: NA
j_gene: TRBJ2-7
abundance: NA
v_gene: TRBV18
CDR3aa: CASSPPWAPEEQYF
CDR3nt: TGTGCCAGCTCACCACCGTGGGCCCCTGAGGAGCAGTACTTC

d_gene: NA
j_gene: TRBJ2-1
abundance: NA
v_gene: TRBV7-8
CDR3aa: CASSLVEGRAEEQFF
CDR3nt: TGTGCCAGCAGTCTAGTGGAGGGCCGGGCAGAGGAGCAGTTCTTC

d_gene: TRBD1
j_gene: TRBJ2-3
abundance: NA
v_gene: TRBV19
CDR3aa: CASSIRDRGGTDTQYF
CDR3nt: TGTGCCAGTAGTATCCGGGACAGGGGTGGCACAGATACGCAGTATTTT

d_gene: TRBD1
j_gene: TRBJ2-7
abundance: few
v_gene: TRBV5-3
CDR3aa: CARSPRQGREQYF
CDR3nt: TGTGCCAGAAGTCCAAGACAGGGCAGGGAGCAGTACTTC

d_gene: NA
j_gene: TRBJ2-5
abundance: NA
v_gene: TRBV9
CDR3aa: CASSVVPWGDSSTGPQYF
CDR3nt: TGTGCCAGCAGCGTAGTCCCATGGGGAGACAGTTCAACGGGGCCCCAGTACTTC

d_gene: TRBD2
j_gene: TRBJ2-3
abundance: NA
v_gene: TRBV10-3
CDR3aa: CAIRPGLASDTQYF
CDR3nt: TGTGCCATCAGACCGGGACTAGCTTCAGATACGCAGTATTTT

d_gene: TRBD1
j_gene: TRBJ2-3
abundance: NA
v_gene: TRBV19
CDR3aa: CASSTQGGTDTQYF
CDR3nt: TGTGCCAGTAGTACCCAGGGGGGCACAGATACGCAGTATTTT

d_gene: TRBD2
j_gene: TRBJ2-3
abundance: once
v_gene: TRBV11-2
CDR3aa: CASSRTSGGARTDTQYF
CDR3nt: TGTGCCAGCAGCCGGACTAGCGGGGGGGCAAGAACAGATACGCAGTATTTT

d_gene: NA
j_gene: TRBJ2-7
abundance: NA
v_gene: TRBV7-2
CDR3aa: CASSLGQSPSDEQYF
CDR3nt: TGTGCCAGCAGCTTAGGGCAGTCTCCTTCGGACGAGCAGTACTTC

d_gene: NA
j_gene: TRBJ2-6
abundance: few
v_gene: TRBV4-3
CDR3aa: CASSQVLTGANVLTF
CDR3nt: TGCGCCAGCAGCCAAGTCCTAACCGGGGCCAACGTCCTGACTTTC

d_gene: NA
j_gene: TRBJ2-7
abundance: once
v_gene: TRBV4-3
CDR3aa: CASSRADSQPYEQYF
CDR3nt: TGCGCCAGCAGCCGGGCGGACAGTCAACCCTACGAGCAGTACTTC

d_gene: NA
j_gene: TRBJ1-2
abundance: few
v_gene: TRBV4-1
CDR3aa: CASSQPASQGEDGYTF
CDR3nt: TGCGCCAGCAGCCAACCTGCGTCCCAGGGTGAAGATGGCTACACCTTC

d_gene: NA
j_gene: TRBJ2-7
abundance: NA
v_gene: TRBV4-1
CDR3aa: CASSRLIRGEAQYF
CDR3nt: TGCGCCAGCAGCCGCCTCATCAGGGGGGAAGCGCAGTACTTC

d_gene: NA
j_gene: TRBJ1-1
abundance: NA
v_gene: TRBV5-6
CDR3aa: CASSLYGGIMNTEAFF
CDR3nt: TGTGCCAGCAGCTTGTATGGGGGGATCATGAACACTGAAGCTTTCTTT

d_gene: NA
j_gene: TRBJ1-6
abundance: NA
v_gene: TRBV5-8
CDR3aa: CASSSPRRTPNNSPLHF
CDR3nt: TGTGCCAGCAGCTCCCCTCGTAGGACGCCTAATAATTCACCCCTCCACTTT

d_gene: NA
j_gene: TRBJ1-3
abundance: once
v_gene: TRBV7-8
CDR3aa: CASSLYTGDGNTIYF
CDR3nt: TGTGCCAGCAGCTTATACACGGGGGATGGAAACACCATATATTTT

d_gene: TRBD2
j_gene: TRBJ2-3
abundance: NA
v_gene: TRBV5-1
CDR3aa: CASSLRTSGWTDTQYF
CDR3nt: TGCGCCAGCAGCTTGAGGACTAGCGGCTGGACAGATACGCAGTATTTT

d_gene: NA
j_gene: TRBJ1-1
abundance: NA
v_gene: TRBV29-1
CDR3aa: CSVIGTYTEAFF
CDR3nt: TGCAGCGTAATAGGGACCTACACTGAAGCTTTCTTT

d_gene: NA
j_gene: TRBJ2-1
abundance: once
v_gene: TRBV29-1
CDR3aa: CSVARTWNNEQFF
CDR3nt: TGCAGCGTTGCCCGGACATGGAACAATGAGCAGTTCTTC

d_gene: NA
j_gene: TRBJ2-5
abundance: NA
v_gene: TRBV6-4
CDR3aa: CASSDPNPLEDHPYQETQYF
CDR3nt: TGTGCCAGCAGTGACCCGAACCCTCTCGAAGATCACCCTTACCAAGAGACCCAGTACTTC

d_gene: TRBD2
j_gene: TRBJ2-5
abundance: NA
v_gene: TRBV18
CDR3aa: CASSPLAGVTETQYF
CDR3nt: TGTGCCAGCTCACCACTGGCGGGGGTTACAGAGACCCAGTACTTC

d_gene: NA
j_gene: TRBJ2-5
abundance: NA
v_gene: TRBV20-1
CDR3aa: CSASPEEVQYF
CDR3nt: TGCAGTGCTAGTCCAGAGGAGGTACAGTACTTC

d_gene: NA
j_gene: TRBJ2-5
abundance: NA
v_gene: TRBV5-4
CDR3aa: CASSSPRGSETQYF
CDR3nt: TGTGCCAGCAGCTCCCCCAGGGGCTCCGAGACCCAGTACTTC

d_gene: NA
j_gene: TRBJ2-7
abundance: NA
v_gene: TRBV10-3
CDR3aa: CAIGEAGRSYEQYF
CDR3nt: TGTGCCATCGGCGAAGCGGGTCGCTCCTACGAGCAGTACTTC

d_gene: NA
j_gene: TRBJ2-7
abundance: NA
v_gene: TRBV5-5
CDR3aa: CASRRPIYEQYF
CDR3nt: TGTGCCAGCAGAAGACCGATCTACGAGCAGTACTTC

d_gene: TRBD2
j_gene: TRBJ2-1
abundance: once
v_gene: TRBV13
CDR3aa: CASSTNPPLAGGPRNEQFF
CDR3nt: TGTGCCAGCAGTACCAACCCCCCTTTAGCGGGGGGGCCCAGAAATGAGCAGTTCTTC

d_gene: NA
j_gene: TRBJ1-2
abundance: few
v_gene: TRBV7-2
CDR3aa: CASSSSVTVTNYGYTF
CDR3nt: TGTGCCAGCAGCTCAAGCGTTACAGTTACTAACTATGGCTACACCTTC

d_gene: NA
j_gene: TRBJ2-2
abundance: NA
v_gene: TRBV9
CDR3aa: CASSTRGVNTGELFF
CDR3nt: TGTGCCAGCAGCACCAGGGGGGTTAACACCGGGGAGCTGTTTTTT

d_gene: TRBD1
j_gene: TRBJ1-1
abundance: NA
v_gene: TRBV5-6
CDR3aa: CASSLGIRTGYTEAFF
CDR3nt: TGTGCCAGCAGCTTGGGGATTCGGACAGGGTACACTGAAGCTTTCTTT

d_gene: TRBD1
j_gene: TRBJ1-5
abundance: NA
v_gene: TRBV27
CDR3aa: CASSRGQFNQPQHF
CDR3nt: TGTGCCAGCAGTAGGGGACAGTTCAATCAGCCCCAGCATTTT

d_gene: TRBD2
j_gene: TRBJ2-5
abundance: NA
v_gene: TRBV7-2
CDR3aa: CASSLASGGASETQYF
CDR3nt: TGTGCCAGCAGCTTAGCTAGCGGGGGGGCCTCAGAGACCCAGTACTTC

d_gene: NA
j_gene: TRBJ1-4
abundance: NA
v_gene: TRBV28
CDR3aa: CASKGRGREKLFF
CDR3nt: TGTGCCAGCAAGGGGCGCGGCCGAGAAAAACTGTTTTTT

d_gene: NA
j_gene: TRBJ1-4
abundance: NA
v_gene: TRBV19
CDR3aa: CAIEDRPGKLFF
CDR3nt: TGTGCCATCGAGGACCGTCCGGGTAAACTGTTTTTT

d_gene: NA
j_gene: TRBJ1-2
abundance: NA
v_gene: TRBV6-1
CDR3aa: CASSEGRGGYYGYTF
CDR3nt: TGTGCCAGCAGTGAAGGCAGGGGAGGGTACTATGGCTACACCTTC

d_gene: TRBD2
j_gene: TRBJ2-5
abundance: NA
v_gene: TRBV9
CDR3aa: CASSVGTSGGPLQETQYF
CDR3nt: TGTGCCAGCAGCGTAGGGACTAGCGGGGGGCCACTCCAAGAGACCCAGTACTTC

d_gene: TRBD2
j_gene: TRBJ2-3
abundance: NA
v_gene: TRBV4-2
CDR3aa: CASSHLGGETSGGPTDTQYF
CDR3nt: TGTGCCAGCAGCCATCTGGGAGGGGAAACTAGCGGGGGCCCCACAGATACGCAGTATTTT

d_gene: NA
j_gene: TRBJ2-1
abundance: NA
v_gene: TRBV4-3
CDR3aa: CASSQGRSRNPFNEQFF
CDR3nt: TGCGCCAGCAGCCAAGGTCGGAGCCGAAACCCCTTCAATGAGCAGTTCTTC

d_gene: NA
j_gene: TRBJ2-1
abundance: once
v_gene: TRBV5-5
CDR3aa: CASSLRGPLYNEQFF
CDR3nt: TGTGCCAGCAGCTTGCGAGGCCCGCTATACAATGAGCAGTTCTTC

d_gene: NA
j_gene: TRBJ1-6
abundance: NA
v_gene: TRBV6-1
CDR3aa: CASSTGPYNSPLHF
CDR3nt: TGTGCCAGCAGTACAGGACCCTATAATTCACCCCTCCACTTT

d_gene: NA
j_gene: TRBJ1-6
abundance: NA
v_gene: TRBV30
CDR3aa: CAWSGGSDTHNSPLHF
CDR3nt: TGTGCCTGGAGTGGAGGGTCGGACACCCATAATTCACCCCTCCACTTT

d_gene: TRBD2
j_gene: TRBJ2-7
abundance: NA
v_gene: TRBV5-1
CDR3aa: CASSLVQRGAYEQYF
CDR3nt: TGCGCCAGCAGCTTGGTTCAGCGGGGGGCCTACGAGCAGTACTTC

d_gene: NA
j_gene: TRBJ2-1
abundance: NA
v_gene: TRBV6-6
CDR3aa: CASRGDSFPEQFF
CDR3nt: TGTGCCAGCAGGGGAGACAGTTTCCCTGAGCAGTTCTTC

d_gene: NA
j_gene: TRBJ1-2
abundance: few
v_gene: TRBV19
CDR3aa: CASSKTPSGLLNYGYTF
CDR3nt: TGTGCCAGTAGTAAAACCCCGTCAGGGCTTCTTAACTATGGCTACACCTTC

d_gene: NA
j_gene: TRBJ1-4
abundance: NA
v_gene: TRBV6-5
CDR3aa: CASRSVGPNEKLFF
CDR3nt: TGTGCCAGCAGGAGCGTGGGTCCTAATGAAAAACTGTTTTTT

d_gene: NA
j_gene: TRBJ1-2
abundance: few
v_gene: TRBV9
CDR3aa: CASSAPGSHGYTF
CDR3nt: TGTGCCAGCAGCGCCCCAGGGAGTCATGGCTACACCTTC

d_gene: NA
j_gene: TRBJ1-6
abundance: few
v_gene: TRBV7-9
CDR3aa: CASSPSGSDSPLHF
CDR3nt: TGTGCCAGCAGCCCCTCGGGGTCCGATTCACCCCTCCACTTT

d_gene: TRBD1
j_gene: TRBJ1-2
abundance: NA
v_gene: TRBV6-5
CDR3aa: CASSLGTGVGGYTF
CDR3nt: TGTGCCAGCAGTCTAGGGACAGGGGTGGGCGGCTACACCTTC